These T cell receptor beta chains were read from a single sample in a study of type 1 and type 2 diabetes patients. TCRdb reprocessed the multiplex PCR reads via MiXCR and lists one record per CDR3 protein. The sample consists of under 300,000 distinct CDR3 sequences, 45% to 60% of them appearing once. Sequenced sample: peripheral blood mononuclear cells (PBMCs). Every receptor here comes from a man aged 18 to 35 with type 2 diabetes. The CDR3 runs from the conserved cysteine through the conserved F or W. Fields, in order: CDR3 length, D gene, V gene, J gene, CDR3 protein. D genes are given only for firm matches.

12	TRBD1	TRBV24-1	TRBJ1-1	CATSERDSEAFF
15	NA	TRBV10-3	TRBJ1-6	CASSERSGSYSPLHF
15	TRBD1	TRBV2	TRBJ1-4	CASSRTGQGNEKLFF
14	TRBD1	TRBV15	TRBJ2-7	CATSPSGGFGEQYF
14	NA	TRBV19	TRBJ1-5	CASSVAVYNQPQHF
15	NA	TRBV28	TRBJ2-1	CASSLVAGLGNEQFF
15	NA	TRBV7-2	TRBJ1-1	CASSSQGGMNTEAFF
13	TRBD2	TRBV2	TRBJ2-1	CASSAASGNEQFF
13	NA	TRBV19	TRBJ1-1	CASALVQNTEAFF
14	TRBD1	TRBV5-1	TRBJ1-6	CASSLVGQGSPLHF
14	TRBD1	TRBV7-2	TRBJ1-1	CASSLEGGQAEAFF
14	NA	TRBV6-1	TRBJ2-7	CASSAGVDHFEQYF
13	NA	TRBV4-1	TRBJ2-7	CASSQEDSGTQYF
14	TRBD2	TRBV10-2	TRBJ2-1	CASGTSGGYNEQSF
13	NA	TRBV19	TRBJ1-3	CASTGLAGNTIYF
15	TRBD2	TRBV11-3	TRBJ2-3	CASSEGTRVADTQYF
15	NA	TRBV5-1	TRBJ2-6	CASSWFSSGANVLTF
13	NA	TRBV12-3/TRBV12-4	TRBJ2-3	CASSLRLADTQYF
13	NA	TRBV5-1	TRBJ1-1	CASSLGNGAEAFF
15	NA	TRBV29-1	TRBJ2-5	CSVEAPMGYQETQYF
10	NA	TRBV10-2	TRBJ1-1	CATWNTEAFF
15	NA	TRBV11-2	TRBJ2-7	CASSLSRVRGNEQYF
17	TRBD1	TRBV20-1	TRBJ1-5	CSASRGFPGQGTQPQHF
16	NA	TRBV7-6	TRBJ2-1	CASSLQGGGANNKQFF
13	NA	TRBV7-8	TRBJ2-1	CASSLNTYNEQFF
12	TRBD1	TRBV10-3	TRBJ2-5	CAISGQGETQYF
14	NA	TRBV7-2	TRBJ1-1	CASSLVGVYTEAFF
15	NA	TRBV7-3	TRBJ2-1	CASSAPRQVGGEQFF
11	NA	TRBV29-1	TRBJ1-2	CSVVNNYGYTF
16	NA	TRBV24-1	TRBJ1-6	CATSDPRTDYNSPLHF
16	NA	TRBV15	TRBJ2-6	CATSGGGGSGANVLTF
15	NA	TRBV24-1	TRBJ2-3	CATSVEAAGTDTQYF
14	TRBD1	TRBV30	TRBJ2-7	CACDGTEQTYEQYF
16	TRBD1	TRBV2	TRBJ1-1	CASSYWGQGGGTEAFF
15	NA	TRBV5-8	TRBJ2-4	CASSLRQGFQNIQYF
16	TRBD2	TRBV7-6	TRBJ2-3	CASSLVAGGVSNTQYF
13	NA	TRBV19	TRBJ1-1	CASSAKGDTEAFF
15	NA	TRBV27	TRBJ1-3	CASSLSVQGGDTIYF
15	NA	TRBV9	TRBJ2-2	CASSVNRELTGELFF
13	NA	TRBV27	TRBJ2-4	CASSFDLRGIQYF
15	NA	TRBV2	TRBJ1-4	CASSATGTGVFKLFF
15	TRBD1	TRBV2	TRBJ2-5	CASRVRQGARETQYF
14	NA	TRBV28	TRBJ1-6	CASSPRISNSPLHF
13	NA	TRBV20-1	TRBJ1-2	CSAETQGTYGYTF
15	NA	TRBV13	TRBJ2-7	CASSLEKEGFDEQYF
13	NA	TRBV10-1	TRBJ1-1	CAIPWGLNTEAFF
13	NA	TRBV7-9	TRBJ1-2	CASSELANYGYTF
14	TRBD1	TRBV6-6	TRBJ1-1	CASRPQGEDTEAFF
11	NA	TRBV4-3	TRBJ1-2	CASSQVGGYTF
13	NA	TRBV2	TRBJ2-2	CASSGWDTGELFF